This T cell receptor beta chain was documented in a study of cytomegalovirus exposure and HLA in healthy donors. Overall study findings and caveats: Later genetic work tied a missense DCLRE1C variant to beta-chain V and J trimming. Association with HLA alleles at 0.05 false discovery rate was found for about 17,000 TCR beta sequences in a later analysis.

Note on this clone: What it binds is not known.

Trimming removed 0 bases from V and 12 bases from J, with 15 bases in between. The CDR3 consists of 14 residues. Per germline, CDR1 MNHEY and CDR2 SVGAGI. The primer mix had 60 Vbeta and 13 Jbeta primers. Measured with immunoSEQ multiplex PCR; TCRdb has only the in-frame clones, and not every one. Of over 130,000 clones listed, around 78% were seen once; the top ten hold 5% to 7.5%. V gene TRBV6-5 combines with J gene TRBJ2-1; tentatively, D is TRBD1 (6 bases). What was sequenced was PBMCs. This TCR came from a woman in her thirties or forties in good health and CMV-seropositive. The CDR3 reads CASSYSRQVLTQFF. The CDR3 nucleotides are TGTGCCAGCAGTTACTCGAGACAGGTCCTTACGCAGTTCTTC.